This T cell receptor beta chain was profiled in a study of blood T cells in healthy people across ages. General observations from the study: Higher naive T cell percentage went strongly together with higher TCR beta diversity.

About this clonotype itself: No antigen is known for it.

The germline CDR1 and CDR2 sequences are ENHRY and SYGVKD. CDR3 length equals 14 residues. The V end was cut by 8 bases, the J end by 1 base, with 14 bases between. The authors ran a second PCR of about 6 to 12 cycles using a sample-barcoded 5' primer and a J-beta primer mix. Template switching added a 12-random-nucleotide identifier to every cDNA molecule. TCRdb passed the 5' RACE reads through MiXCR, listing each CDR3 protein once. The sample carries about 1,400,000 distinct CDR3 sequences, approximately 40% recorded once. The sequenced material came from blood. The chain links TRBV10-3 to TRBJ1-1; possible D gene TRBD1, 6 bases. This clonotype was obtained from a woman aged 18-29 years in good health. The CDR3 DNA is TGTGCCATCGGTGGAGCACAGGGGAACACTGAAGCTTTCTTT. This gives the protein CAIGGAQGNTEAFF.